This T cell receptor beta chain was profiled in a study of beta chain features in type 1 diabetes. Looked up from germline, CDR1 is MNHEY and CDR2 is SVGAGI. This CDR3 is built from 15 residues. Unmatched junction bases numbered 6, after V lost 7 bases and J lost 6 bases. Points from the study as a whole: It was possible that PCR favored shorter templates, equally so in patients and controls. The influence of HLA type on TCRB rearrangement stayed undetermined. Across all four CD4+ subsets, people with type 1 diabetes showed modestly shorter TCRB CDR3s. Insertion counts at VDJ junctions were lower in type 1 diabetes patients, who also showed more deletions there.

Each of the CD4+ naive, central memory, regulatory and stem cell-like memory populations was sorted via CD45RO/CCR7/CD25/CD127/CD95/CD27. Isolated RNA was reverse transcribed in full, so expressed TCRB transcripts were sequenced. Measured with immunoSEQ multiplex PCR; TCRdb has only the in-frame clones, and not every one. The top ten clones hold under 0.6% of a sample with about 160,000 clones, approximately 7.9% of them seen once. As to this clone: Its antigen is as yet unknown.

Source material: central memory CD4+ T cells from blood. The TCR was taken from a man between 18 and 29 years old with type 1 diabetes. The V and J genes are TRBV6-5 and TRBJ2-2; 12 positions agree with TRBD2. For the CDR3, the DNA is TGTGCCAGCACTGCAAGACTAGCGGGGGCCGGGGAGCTGTTTTTT. Its translation: CASTARLAGAGELFF.